This T cell receptor beta chain was recovered during a study of cytomegalovirus exposure and HLA in healthy donors. Findings of the study overall: The investigators catalogued 150 or so TCR beta chains as cytomegalovirus-associated. Most TCR sequences were seen very rarely across donors, but some public TCRs occurred in many.

The CDR3 consists of 12 residues. CDR1 and CDR2 from the germline V gene are SEHNR and FQNEAQ (reference sequence). V shed 2 bases and J shed 2 bases, with 4 bases lying between them. There were likely unrecorded immune exposures, though donors were nominally healthy when sampled. It was with 60 Vbeta and 13 Jbeta primers that the PCR ran. Sequencing used immunoSEQ multiplex PCR; TCRdb keeps in-frame clones, though not all of them. The repertoire holds approximately 150,000 clones, with about 70% as singletons. About this clone: What it binds is unknown. The sample has other DNA sequences that encode this CDR3 too.

The specimen sequenced was PBMCs. The gene calls are TRBV7-9 and TRBJ2-7; D is uncertain. The receptor was derived from a man aged 25-40 years in good health and CMV-seropositive. The DNA of the CDR3 is TGTGCCAGCAGCTTATTCACCTACGAGCAGTACTTC. This encodes CASSLFTYEQYF.